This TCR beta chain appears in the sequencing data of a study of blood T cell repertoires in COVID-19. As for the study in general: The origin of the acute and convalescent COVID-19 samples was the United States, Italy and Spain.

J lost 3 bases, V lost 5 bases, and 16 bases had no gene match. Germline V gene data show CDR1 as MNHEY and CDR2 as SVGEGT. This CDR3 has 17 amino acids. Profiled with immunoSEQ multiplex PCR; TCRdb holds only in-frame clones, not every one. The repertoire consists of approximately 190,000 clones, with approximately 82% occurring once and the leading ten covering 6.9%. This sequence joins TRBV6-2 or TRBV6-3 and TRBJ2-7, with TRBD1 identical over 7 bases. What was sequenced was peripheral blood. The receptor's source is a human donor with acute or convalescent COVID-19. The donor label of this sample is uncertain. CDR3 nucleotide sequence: TGTGCCAGCAGTCTAACCTTACAGGGGATCCCCCTCTACGAGCAGTACTTC. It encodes CASSLTLQGIPLYEQYF.